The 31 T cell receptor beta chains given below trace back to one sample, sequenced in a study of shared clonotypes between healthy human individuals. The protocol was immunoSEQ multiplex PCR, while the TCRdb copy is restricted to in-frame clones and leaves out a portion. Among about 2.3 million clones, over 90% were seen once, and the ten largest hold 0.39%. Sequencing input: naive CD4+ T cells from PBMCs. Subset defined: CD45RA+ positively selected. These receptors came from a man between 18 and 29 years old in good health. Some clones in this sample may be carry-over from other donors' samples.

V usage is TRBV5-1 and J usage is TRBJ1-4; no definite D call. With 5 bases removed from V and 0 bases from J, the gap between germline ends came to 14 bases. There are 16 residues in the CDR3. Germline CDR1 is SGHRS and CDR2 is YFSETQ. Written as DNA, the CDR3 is TGCGCCAGCAGTACCGCCCCCCTTGCAACTAATGAAAAACTGTTTTTT. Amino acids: CASSTAPLATNEKLFF. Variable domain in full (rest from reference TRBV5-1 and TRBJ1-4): KAGVTQTPRYLIKTRGQQVTLSCSPISGHRSVSWYQQTPGQGLQFLFEYFSETQRNKGNFPGRFSGRQFSNSRSEMNVSTLELGDSALYLCASSTAPLATNEKLFFGSGTQLSVL.

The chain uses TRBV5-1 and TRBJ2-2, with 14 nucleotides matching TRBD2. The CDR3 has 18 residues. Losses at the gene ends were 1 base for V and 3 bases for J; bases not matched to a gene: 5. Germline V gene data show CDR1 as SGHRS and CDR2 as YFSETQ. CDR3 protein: CASSLPGLAGVYTGELFF. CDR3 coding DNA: TGCGCCAGCAGCTTGCCGGGACTAGCGGGAGTGTACACCGGGGAGCTGTTTTTT.

CDR3 coding DNA: TGTGCCAGCAGTTTCATGGATTCACCCCTCCACTTT. It codes for CASSFMDSPLHF. The rearrangement links TRBV27 to TRBJ1-6; D unclear. Trimming cost V 3 bases and J 8 bases, with 5 bases left between them. The CDR3 is 12 amino acids. From germline, CDR1 is MNHEY and CDR2 SMNVEV (reference sequence).

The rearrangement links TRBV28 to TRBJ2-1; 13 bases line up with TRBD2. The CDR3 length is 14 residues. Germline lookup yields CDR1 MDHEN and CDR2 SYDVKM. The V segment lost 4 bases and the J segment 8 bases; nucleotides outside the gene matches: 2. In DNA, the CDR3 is TGTGCCAGCAGTTGGACTAGCGGGAGCTATGAGCAGTTCTTC. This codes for CASSWTSGSYEQFF.

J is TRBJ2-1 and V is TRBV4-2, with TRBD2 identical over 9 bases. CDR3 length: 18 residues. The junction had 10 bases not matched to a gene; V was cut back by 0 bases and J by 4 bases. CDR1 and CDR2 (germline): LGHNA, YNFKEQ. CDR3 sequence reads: CASSQEVSGSVGYNEQFF. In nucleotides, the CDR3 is TGTGCCAGCAGCCAAGAGGTTAGCGGGAGCGTAGGATACAATGAGCAGTTCTTC.

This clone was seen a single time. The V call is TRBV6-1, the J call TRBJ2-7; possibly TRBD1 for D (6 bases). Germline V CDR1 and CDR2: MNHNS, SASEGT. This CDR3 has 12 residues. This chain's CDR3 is CASSEAQGPYWV. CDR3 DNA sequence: TGTGCCAGCAGTGAAGCACAGGGCCCCTATTGGGTC.

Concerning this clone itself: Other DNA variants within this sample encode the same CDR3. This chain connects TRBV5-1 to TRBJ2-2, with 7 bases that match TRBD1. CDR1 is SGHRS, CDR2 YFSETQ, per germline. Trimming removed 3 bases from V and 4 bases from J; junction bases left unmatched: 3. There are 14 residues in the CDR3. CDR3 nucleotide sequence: TGCGCCAGCAGCTCGACAGGGTCCACCGGGGAGCTGTTTTTT. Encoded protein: CASSSTGSTGELFF.

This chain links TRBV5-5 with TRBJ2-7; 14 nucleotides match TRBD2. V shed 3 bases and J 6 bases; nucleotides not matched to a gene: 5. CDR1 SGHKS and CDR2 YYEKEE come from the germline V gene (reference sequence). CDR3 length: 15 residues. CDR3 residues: CASSSWTSGRSEQYF. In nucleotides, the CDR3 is TGTGCCAGCAGCTCTTGGACTAGCGGGAGGAGCGAGCAGTACTTC.

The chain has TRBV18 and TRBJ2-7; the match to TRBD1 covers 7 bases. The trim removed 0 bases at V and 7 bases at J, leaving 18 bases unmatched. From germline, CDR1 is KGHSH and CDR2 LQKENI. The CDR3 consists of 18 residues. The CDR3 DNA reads TGTGCCAGCTCACCACCGTCTAGTGATTGGACAGGTGGGTCGGAGCAGTACTTC. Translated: CASSPPSSDWTGGSEQYF.

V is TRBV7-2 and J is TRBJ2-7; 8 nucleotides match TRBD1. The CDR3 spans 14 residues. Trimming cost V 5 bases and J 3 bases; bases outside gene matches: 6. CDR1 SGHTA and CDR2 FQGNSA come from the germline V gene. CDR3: CASSTRQGSYEQYF. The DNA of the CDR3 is TGTGCCAGCAGCACTAGACAGGGGAGCTACGAGCAGTACTTC.

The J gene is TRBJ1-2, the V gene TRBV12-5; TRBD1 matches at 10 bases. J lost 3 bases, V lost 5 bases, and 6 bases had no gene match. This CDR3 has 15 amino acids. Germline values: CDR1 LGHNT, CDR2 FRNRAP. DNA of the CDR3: TGTGCTAGTGGTCAAGACAGGGGGCGCGACTATGGCTACACCTTC. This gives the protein CASGQDRGRDYGYTF. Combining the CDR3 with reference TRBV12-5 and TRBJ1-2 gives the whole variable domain DARVTQTPRHKVTEMGQEVTMRCQPILGHNTVFWYRQTMMQGLELLAYFRNRAPLDDSGMPKDRFSAEMPDATLATLKIQPSEPRDSAVYFCASGQDRGRDYGYTFGSGTRLTVV.

CDR3 sequence reads: CSVEEVGGSGYEQYF. CDR3 DNA sequence: TGCAGCGTTGAAGAGGTTGGGGGAAGTGGGTACGAGCAGTACTTC. The rearrangement joins TRBV29-1 to TRBJ2-7; the D call may be TRBD1 or TRBD2 (5 bases each). The CDR3 covers 15 residues. Per germline, CDR1 SQVTM and CDR2 ANQGSEA. Trimming took 0 bases from V and 4 from J, leaving 16 bases between them.

The CDR3, as DNA: TGTGCCAGCAGTGGGAGGGGTCCGACGTACAATGAGCAGTTCTTC. The encoded protein is CASSGRGPTYNEQFF. This chain links TRBV2 with TRBJ2-1; tentatively, D is TRBD2 (6 bases). V gave up 4 bases and J gave up 4 bases, with 14 bases separating them. CDR1 SNHLY and CDR2 FYNNEI come from the germline V gene. CDR3 length equals 15 residues.

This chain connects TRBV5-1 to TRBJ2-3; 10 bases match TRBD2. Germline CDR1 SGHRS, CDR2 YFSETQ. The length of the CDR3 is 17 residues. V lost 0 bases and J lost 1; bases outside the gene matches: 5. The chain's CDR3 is CASSLDPSGGGTDTQYF. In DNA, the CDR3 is TGCGCCAGCAGCTTGGACCCTAGCGGGGGAGGCACAGATACGCAGTATTTT.

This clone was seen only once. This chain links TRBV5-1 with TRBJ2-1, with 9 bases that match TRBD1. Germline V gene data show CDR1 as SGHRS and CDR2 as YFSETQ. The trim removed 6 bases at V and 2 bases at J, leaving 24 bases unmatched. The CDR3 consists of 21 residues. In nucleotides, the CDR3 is TGCGCCAGCACCAAGAGCCCGCCCGGGACAGGGTTTGGGGGACCCTACAATGAGCAGTTCTTC. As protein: CASTKSPPGTGFGGPYNEQFF.

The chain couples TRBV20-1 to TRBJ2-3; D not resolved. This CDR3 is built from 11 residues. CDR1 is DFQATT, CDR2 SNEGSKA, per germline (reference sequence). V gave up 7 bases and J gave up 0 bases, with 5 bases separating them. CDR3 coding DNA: TGCAGTGGGGTGAGCACAGATACGCAGTATTTT. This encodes CSGVSTDTQYF.

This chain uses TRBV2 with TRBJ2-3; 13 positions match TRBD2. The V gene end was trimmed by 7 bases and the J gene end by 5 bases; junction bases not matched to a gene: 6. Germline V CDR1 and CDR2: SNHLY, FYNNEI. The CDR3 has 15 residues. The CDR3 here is CASTGLAGAGDTQYF. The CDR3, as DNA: TGTGCCAGCACCGGACTAGCGGGAGCGGGAGATACGCAGTATTTT.

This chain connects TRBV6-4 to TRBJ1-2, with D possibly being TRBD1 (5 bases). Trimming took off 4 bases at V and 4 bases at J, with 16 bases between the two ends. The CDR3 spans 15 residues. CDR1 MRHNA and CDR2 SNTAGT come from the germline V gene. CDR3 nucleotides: TGTGCCAGCAGTGTTGTACCCGGGACCGCCTATGGCTACACCTTC. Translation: CASSVVPGTAYGYTF.

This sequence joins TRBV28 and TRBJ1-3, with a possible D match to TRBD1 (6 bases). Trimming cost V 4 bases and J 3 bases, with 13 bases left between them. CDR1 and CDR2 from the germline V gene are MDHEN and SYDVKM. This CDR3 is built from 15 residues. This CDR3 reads CASSSVGGNGNTIYF. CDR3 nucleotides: TGTGCCAGCAGTTCAGTAGGGGGTAATGGAAACACCATATATTTT.

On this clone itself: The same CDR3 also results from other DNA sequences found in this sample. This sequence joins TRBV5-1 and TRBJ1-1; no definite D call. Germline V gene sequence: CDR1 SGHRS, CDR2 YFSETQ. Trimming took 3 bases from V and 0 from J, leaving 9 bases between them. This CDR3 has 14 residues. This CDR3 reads CASSSDGMNTEAFF. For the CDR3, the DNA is TGCGCCAGCAGCTCGGACGGGATGAACACTGAAGCTTTCTTT.

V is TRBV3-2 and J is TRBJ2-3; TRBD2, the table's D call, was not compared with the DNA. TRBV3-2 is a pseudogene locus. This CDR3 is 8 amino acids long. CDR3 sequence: CASSRQYF. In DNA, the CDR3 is TGTGCCAGCAGTAGACAGTATTTT.

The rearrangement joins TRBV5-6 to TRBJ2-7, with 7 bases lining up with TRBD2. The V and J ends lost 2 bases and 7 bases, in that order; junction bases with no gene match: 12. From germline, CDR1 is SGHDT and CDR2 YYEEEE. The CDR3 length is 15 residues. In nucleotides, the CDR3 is TGTGCCAGCAGCTTACGGGACTACGAGATCTTAGAGCAGTACTTC. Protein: CASSLRDYEILEQYF.

The CDR3 is CASSNLRGNQPQHF. The CDR3 region has the DNA TGTGCCAGCAGTAATCTCCGGGGCAATCAGCCCCAGCATTTT. The V call is TRBV6-5, the J call TRBJ1-5; D not certain. V lost 5 bases and J lost 2, with 10 bases in between. The CDR3 sequence is 14 residues long. The germline gives CDR1 MNHEY, CDR2 SVGAGI.

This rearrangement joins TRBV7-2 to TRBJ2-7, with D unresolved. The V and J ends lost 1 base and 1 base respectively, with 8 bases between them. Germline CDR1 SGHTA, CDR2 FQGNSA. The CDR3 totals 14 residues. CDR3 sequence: CASSLVARSYEQYF. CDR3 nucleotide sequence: TGTGCCAGCAGCTTAGTAGCCAGGTCCTACGAGCAGTACTTC.

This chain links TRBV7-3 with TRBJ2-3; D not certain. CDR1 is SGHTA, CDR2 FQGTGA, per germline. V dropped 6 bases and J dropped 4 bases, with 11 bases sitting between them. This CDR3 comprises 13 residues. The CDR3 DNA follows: TGTGCCAGCAGTTTAGTCGCCTCAGATACGCAGTATTTT. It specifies CASSLVASDTQYF.

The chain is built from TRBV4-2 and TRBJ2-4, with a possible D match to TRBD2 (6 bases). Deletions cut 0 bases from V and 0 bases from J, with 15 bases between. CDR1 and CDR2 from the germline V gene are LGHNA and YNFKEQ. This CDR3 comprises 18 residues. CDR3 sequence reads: CASSQDSLAGLAKNIQYF. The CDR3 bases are TGTGCCAGCAGCCAAGACTCGCTTGCGGGACTAGCCAAAAACATTCAGTACTTC.

The DNA for the CDR3 is TGTGCCAGCAGTTTATCGCCCGGCCCCTTTTCCTACAATGAGCAGTTCTTC. Its translation is CASSLSPGPFSYNEQFF. The gene calls are TRBV27 and TRBJ2-1; D call uncertain. Germline values: CDR1 MNHEY, CDR2 SMNVEV (reference sequence). CDR3 size: 17 residues. Trimming removed 0 bases from V and 1 base from J, with 13 bases in between.

The CDR3: CAISESGDNQPQHF. CDR3 DNA sequence: TGTGCCATCAGTGAGTCCGGGGATAATCAGCCCCAGCATTTT. The rearrangement links TRBV10-3 to TRBJ1-5; D not resolved. CDR3 length: 14 amino acids. Germline V CDR1 and CDR2: ENHRY, SYGVKD. V lost 0 bases, J lost 4 bases, and 7 bases lay in between.

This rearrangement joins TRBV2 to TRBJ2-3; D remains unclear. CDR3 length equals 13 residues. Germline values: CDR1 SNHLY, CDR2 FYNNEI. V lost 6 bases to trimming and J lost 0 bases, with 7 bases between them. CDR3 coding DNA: TGTGCCAGCAGCCGTGCTAGCACAGATACGCAGTATTTT. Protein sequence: CASSRASTDTQYF.

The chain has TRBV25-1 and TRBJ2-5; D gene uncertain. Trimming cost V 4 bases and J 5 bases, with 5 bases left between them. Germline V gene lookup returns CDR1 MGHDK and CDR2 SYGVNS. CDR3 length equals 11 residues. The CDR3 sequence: CASSAPETQYF. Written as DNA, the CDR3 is TGTGCCAGCAGTGCTCCGGAGACCCAGTACTTC.

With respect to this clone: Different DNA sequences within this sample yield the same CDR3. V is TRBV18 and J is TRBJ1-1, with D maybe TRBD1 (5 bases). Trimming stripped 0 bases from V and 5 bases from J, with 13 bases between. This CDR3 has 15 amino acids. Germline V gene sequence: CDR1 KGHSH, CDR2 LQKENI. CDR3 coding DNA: TGTGCCAGCTCACCACCTGGGCTGGGGGGAACTGAAGCTTTCTTT. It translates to CASSPPGLGGTEAFF. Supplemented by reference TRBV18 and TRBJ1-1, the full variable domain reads NAGVMQNPRHLVRRRGQEARLRCSPMKGHSHVYWYRQLPEEGLKFMVYLQKENIIDESGMPKERFSAEFPKEGPSILRIQQVVRGDSAAYFCASSPPGLGGTEAFFGQGTRLTVV.